A single sample gave rise to the 28 T cell receptor beta chains below, sequenced in a study of cytomegalovirus exposure and HLA in healthy donors. Primers: 60 Vbeta forward and 13 Jbeta reverse. Measured with immunoSEQ multiplex PCR; TCRdb has only the in-frame clones, and not every one. Here the sample spans 55,000 to 70,000 clones, roughly 80% being singletons. The specimen sequenced was PBMCs. These receptors were collected from a woman in her 40s in good health and CMV-seronegative.

The chain employs TRBV15 and TRBJ2-7, with 7 bases lining up with TRBD2. Unmatched junction bases numbered 8, after V lost 3 bases and J lost 3 bases. The CDR3 covers 15 residues. Germline V gene sequence: CDR1 LNHNV, CDR2 YYDKDF (reference sequence). CDR3 in amino acids: CATSSSPTGGYEQYF. The CDR3 DNA follows: TGTGCCACCAGCAGTAGTCCGACGGGGGGCTACGAGCAGTACTTC.

CDR3 loop: CASSQNRGAGDYGYTF. The DNA for the CDR3 is TGCGCCAGCAGCCAAAACCGCGGGGCTGGTGACTATGGCTACACCTTC. The V call is TRBV4-3, the J call TRBJ1-2; weak D call: TRBD1 (5 bases). Looked up from germline, CDR1 is LGHNA and CDR2 is YSLEER. The CDR3 totals 16 residues. V was trimmed by 2 bases and J by 3 bases, leaving 16 bases between them.

This chain links TRBV27 with TRBJ2-7, with a weak D call TRBD1 (5 bases). CDR1 and CDR2 from the germline V gene are MNHEY and SMNVEV (reference sequence). The V end lost 6 bases, the J end lost 5 bases, and 17 bases lay between the germline ends. This CDR3 spans 14 amino acids. CDR3 loop: CASRVGLGTHEQYF. CDR3 bases: TGTGCCAGCAGAGTGGGGCTGGGCACCCACGAGCAGTACTTC.

This sequence joins TRBV4-1 and TRBJ2-3, with D possibly being TRBD1 (6 bases). The V gene lost 1 base and the J gene lost 2 bases, with 10 bases spanning the gap. The CDR3 runs 15 residues. Germline CDR1 is MGHRA and CDR2 is YSYEKL. The CDR3 sequence is CASSQVQGPTDTQYF. The CDR3 region has the DNA TGCGCCAGCAGCCAAGTACAGGGTCCCACAGATACGCAGTATTTT.

The chain's CDR3 is CASSRHGGNEQFF. The CDR3 DNA is TGTGCCAGCAGCCGACACGGGGGGAATGAGCAGTTCTTC. This sequence joins TRBV7-3 and TRBJ2-1; 7 nucleotides line up with TRBD2. This CDR3 is built from 13 residues. V lost 5 bases to trimming and J lost 7 bases; unmatched junction nucleotides: 5. Germline loops: CDR1 SGHTA, CDR2 FQGTGA. Combining the CDR3 with reference TRBV7-3 and TRBJ2-1 gives the whole variable domain GAGVSQTPSNKVTEKGKYVELRCDPISGHTALYWYRQSLGQGPEFLIYFQGTGAADDSGLPNDRFFAVRPEGSVSTLKIQRTERGDSAVYLCASSRHGGNEQFFGPGTRLTVL.

The chain has TRBV7-2 and TRBJ2-2; 7 nucleotides align to TRBD1. CDR3 length: 14 amino acids. The trim removed 5 bases at V and 4 bases at J, leaving 4 bases unmatched. In germline, CDR1 is SGHTA, CDR2 FQGNSA. This CDR3 is CASSVRQGTGELFF. The DNA for the CDR3 is TGTGCCAGCAGCGTTCGACAGGGCACCGGGGAGCTGTTTTTT. Full variable domain (remainder filled in from reference TRBV7-2 and TRBJ2-2): GAGVSQSPSNKVTEKGKDVELRCDPISGHTALYWYRQSLGQGLEFLIYFQGNSAPDKSGLPSDRFSAERTGGSVSTLTIQRTQQEDSAVYLCASSVRQGTGELFFGEGSRLTVL.

In DNA, the CDR3 is TGTGCCAGCAGGACAGTGAACACTGAAGCTTTCTTT. Its protein is CASRTVNTEAFF. This chain links TRBV28 with TRBJ1-1, with a possible D match to TRBD1 (5 bases). Germline CDR1 is MDHEN and CDR2 is SYDVKM. V was cut by 6 bases and J by 0 bases, with 5 bases left in between. The CDR3 length is 12 residues.

This sequence joins TRBV9 and TRBJ2-5, with D possibly being TRBD1 (5 bases). The CDR3 is 15 residues long. The V and J ends lost 0 bases and 3 bases respectively, with 12 bases between them. Germline-derived CDR1 and CDR2 are SGDLS and YYNGEE. The CDR3 loop reads CASSVDQGSEETQYF. Written as DNA, the CDR3 is TGTGCCAGCAGCGTAGACCAGGGCAGCGAAGAGACCCAGTACTTC.

The J gene is TRBJ1-1, the V gene TRBV27; TRBD1 agrees at 7 bases. With V trimmed by 6 bases and J by 1 base, 5 bases remained unmatched. Germline lookup yields CDR1 MNHEY and CDR2 SMNVEV (reference sequence). The CDR3 length is 14 residues. CDR3 region: CASSLGGKNTEAFF. The CDR3 nucleotides read TGTGCCAGCAGCCTAGGGGGCAAGAACACTGAAGCTTTCTTT.

This chain connects TRBV7-6 to TRBJ1-1, with D maybe TRBD1 (6 bases). Germline V gene lookup returns CDR1 SGHVS and CDR2 FNYEAQ. Trimming stripped 1 base from V and 1 base from J, with 13 bases between. The CDR3 loop spans 16 amino acids. The CDR3 sequence is CASSLGPGHRNTEAFF. The CDR3 nucleotides read TGTGCCAGCAGCTTAGGACCGGGACACCGGAACACTGAAGCTTTCTTT.

A single count supports this clone. The CDR3 DNA sequence: TGTGCCAGCAGTTACTCGACAGGGACCAACTATGGCTACACCTTC. The encoded protein is CASSYSTGTNYGYTF. The rearrangement uses TRBV6-5 and TRBJ1-2; 7 positions agree with TRBD1. Per germline, CDR1 MNHEY and CDR2 SVGAGI. Trimming removed 0 bases from V and 2 bases from J; junction bases left unmatched: 3. CDR3 length: 15 amino acids.

This sequence joins TRBV27 and TRBJ2-3; 10 bases are shared with TRBD2. CDR1 MNHEY and CDR2 SMNVEV come from the germline V gene (reference sequence). The CDR3 sequence is 17 residues long. V dropped 5 bases and J dropped 0; count of bases not matched to a gene: 8. CDR3 residues: CASSISGRAGSTDTQYF. The CDR3 DNA sequence: TGTGCCAGCAGTATCAGCGGGAGGGCCGGGAGCACAGATACGCAGTATTTT.

This chain uses TRBV27 with TRBJ2-7, with no clear D. The CDR3 spans 13 residues. Trimming cost V 5 bases and J 4 bases, with 12 bases left between them. The germline CDR1 and CDR2 sequences are MNHEY and SMNVEV (reference sequence). CDR3 sequence (DNA): TGTGCCAGCAGTCCCCTGTCTAGGTACGAGCAGTACTTC. Its translation: CASSPLSRYEQYF.

The chain recombines TRBV5-6 with TRBJ1-2; no reliable D call. The germline V gene has CDR1 SGHDT and CDR2 YYEEEE. There are 12 residues in the CDR3. With 1 base removed from V and 5 bases from J, the gap between germline ends came to 6 bases. The CDR3 DNA sequence: TGTGCCAGCAGCTTGCCTCGGTATGGCTACACCTTC. This encodes CASSLPRYGYTF. Together with reference TRBV5-6 and TRBJ1-2, the CDR3 gives the full variable domain: DAGVTQSPTHLIKTRGQQVTLRCSPKSGHDTVSWYQQALGQGPQFIFQYYEEEERQRGNFPDRFSGHQFPNYSSELNVNALLLGDSALYLCASSLPRYGYTFGSGTRLTVV.

The chain joins TRBV7-2 to TRBJ1-1; D is uncertain. The germline CDR1 and CDR2 sequences are SGHTA and FQGNSA. V was pared by 3 bases and J by 1 base, with 15 bases between. This CDR3 spans 16 amino acids. The CDR3 DNA reads as TGTGCCAGCAGCTTTAGACCGGAGATGTCGAACACTGAAGCTTTCTTT. Amino acid sequence: CASSFRPEMSNTEAFF.

This clone was detected only a few times. The chain links TRBV7-8 to TRBJ2-1; 9 nucleotides agree with TRBD1. V lost 3 bases, J lost 5 bases, and 2 bases stayed unmatched. Germline V gene sequence: CDR1 SGHVS, CDR2 FQNEAQ. CDR3 length: 14 residues. The CDR3 loop reads CASSFRTGDNEQFF. CDR3 DNA: TGTGCCAGCAGCTTCCGGACAGGGGACAATGAGCAGTTCTTC. The full variable domain, completed using reference TRBV7-8 and TRBJ2-1, is GAGVSQSPRYKVAKRGQDVALRCDPISGHVSLFWYQQALGQGPEFLTYFQNEAQLDKSGLPSDRFFAERPEGSVSTLKIQRTQQEDSAVYLCASSFRTGDNEQFFGPGTRLTVL.

This clone was counted a few times. The rearrangement uses TRBV7-9 and TRBJ2-1; D call uncertain. Germline V gene sequence: CDR1 SEHNR, CDR2 FQNEAQ (reference sequence). The CDR3 is 14 residues long. Trimming took off 1 base at V and 3 bases at J, with 7 bases between the two ends. Here the CDR3 DNA reads TGTGCCAGCAGCTTAGGGCAGATCTACAATGAGCAGTTCTTC. Translating gives CASSLGQIYNEQFF.

The gene calls are TRBV6-6 and TRBJ1-5, with D possibly matching TRBD1 (5 bases). V dropped 0 bases and J dropped 5 bases, with 11 bases sitting between them. CDR1 and CDR2 (germline): MNHNY, SVGAGI (reference sequence). The CDR3 is 15 residues long. CDR3 in amino acids: CASSYSHGGDQPQHF. CDR3 DNA sequence: TGTGCCAGCAGTTACTCACACGGGGGGGATCAGCCCCAGCATTTT.

This chain connects TRBV7-9 to TRBJ2-1, with 14 nucleotides matching TRBD2. Germline CDR1 SEHNR, CDR2 FQNEAQ (reference sequence). CDR3 length: 15 amino acids. V dropped 5 bases and J dropped 8; count of bases not matched to a gene: 5. The CDR3 DNA reads as TGTGCCAGCAGCCCCATGGGACTAGCGGGAGATGAGCAGTTCTTC. Translated: CASSPMGLAGDEQFF.

The CDR3 bases are TGCGCCAGCAGCTTAACCGGGACTAGCGTCTACGAGCAGTACTTC. Its protein product is CASSLTGTSVYEQYF. The rearrangement joins TRBV5-1 to TRBJ2-7; 10 positions agree with TRBD2. Trimming took 2 bases from V and 3 from J; bases not matched to a gene: 5. In germline, CDR1 is SGHRS, CDR2 YFSETQ. The CDR3 loop spans 15 amino acids.

The chain recombines TRBV7-2 with TRBJ2-7, with 9 bases identical to TRBD2. Germline V CDR1 and CDR2: SGHTA, FQGNSA. The CDR3 is 16 residues long. Germline trimming cut 4 bases from V and 3 bases from J; bases unmatched to any gene: 10. CDR3 DNA sequence: TGTGCCAGCAGCTGGACCTCTAGCGGGACGGTCTACGAGCAGTACTTC. Protein sequence: CASSWTSSGTVYEQYF.

The V call is TRBV29-1, the J call TRBJ2-5; TRBD2 matches at 9 bases. Trimming cost V 2 bases and J 10 bases; bases outside gene matches: 11. Germline V gene lookup returns CDR1 SQVTM and CDR2 ANQGSEA. The CDR3 consists of 14 residues. The CDR3 DNA sequence: TGCAGCGTTGAAAGCGGGGGGTGGGTTGGGGACCAGTACTTC. Amino acid sequence: CSVESGGWVGDQYF.

The chain employs TRBV7-9 and TRBJ1-5; perhaps TRBD1 as D (5 bases). This CDR3 spans 14 amino acids. CDR1 SEHNR and CDR2 FQNEAQ come from the germline V gene (reference sequence). The germline V and J ends were trimmed by 2 bases and 2 bases, with 7 bases remaining between them. The CDR3: CASSLMGRNQPQHF. The CDR3 DNA reads TGTGCCAGCAGCTTAATGGGGCGCAATCAGCCCCAGCATTTT.

The chain links TRBV10-3 to TRBJ1-1; the D gene is possibly TRBD1 (5 bases). Trimming pared 11 bases from V and 0 bases from J, leaving 10 bases between. Germline CDR1 is ENHRY and CDR2 is SYGVKD. The CDR3 runs 12 residues. CDR3 nucleotide sequence: TGTGCCGCCGACAGCTTGAACACTGAAGCTTTCTTT. Translation gives CAADSLNTEAFF.

The rearrangement links TRBV30 to TRBJ1-4; D perhaps matches TRBD1 (6 bases). This CDR3 has 14 amino acids. Trimming shortened V by 0 bases and J by 8 bases, and 13 bases separated the two germline ends. CDR1 is GTSNPN, CDR2 SVGIG, per germline (reference sequence). The CDR3 bases are TGTGCCTGGAGTGTACGGGGACATGACGAAAAACTGTTTTTT. Protein sequence: CAWSVRGHDEKLFF.

This clone was found once. The chain has TRBV19 and TRBJ1-1; no clear D gene. Germline assignment: CDR1 LNHDA and CDR2 SQIVND (reference sequence). The V gene lost 5 bases and the J gene lost 10 bases, with 11 bases spanning the gap. The CDR3 covers 11 residues. The CDR3: CASSLTGGAFF. The CDR3 bases are TGTGCCAGTAGTCTGACCGGCGGAGCTTTCTTT.

This rearrangement joins TRBV9 to TRBJ1-1, with unresolved D. From germline, CDR1 is SGDLS and CDR2 YYNGEE. The CDR3 covers 13 residues. The ends were cut back, 1 base at V and 2 bases at J, with 6 bases in the middle. The CDR3 loop is CASSVQINTEAFF. The CDR3 DNA follows: TGTGCCAGCAGCGTACAGATTAACACTGAAGCTTTCTTT.

There are a few counts of this clone. The chain's CDR3 is CASSPRGWTDTQYF. For the CDR3, the DNA is TGTGCCAGCAGTCCGAGGGGGTGGACAGATACGCAGTATTTT. This chain joins TRBV27 and TRBJ2-3, with a tentative D call TRBD1 (6 bases). CDR3 length: 14 residues. V lost 5 bases, J lost 3 bases, and 12 bases lay in between. The germline CDR1 and CDR2 sequences are MNHEY and SMNVEV (reference sequence).